Presented here are 18 T cell receptor beta chains from one specimen sequenced in a study of molecular identifiers for immune sequencing clone quantification. TCRdb re-called the PCR reads through MiXCR, storing one row per CDR3 protein. The sample records nearly 650,000 distinct CDR3 sequences, around 25% being singletons. Specimen: naive CD8+ T cells from blood, with Jurkat cell RNA spiked in. Indicated subset: FACS-sorted CD8+CD4-CCR7+CD45RA+ naive T cells. These receptors originate from a human donor in good health. Some libraries in this study had Jurkat cell RNA spiked in.

This clonotype was detected a few times. The genes are TRBV6-2 or TRBV6-3 and TRBJ2-1; 7 positions agree with TRBD1. This CDR3 region has 14 residues. The V gene's germline CDR1 is MNHEY and CDR2 SVGEGT. The ends lost 5 bases at V and 6 bases at J; junction bases unmatched: 7. The CDR3 protein is CASSTLDRVNEQFF. The CDR3 nucleotides read TGTGCCAGCAGTACCTTAGACAGGGTCAATGAGCAGTTCTTC.

As for this clonotype: The junction departs from the called germline gene at one end, perhaps through a read error. For the CDR3, the DNA is TGTGCCAGCAGTCCTTACGTGACCTCGGCCAAAACCCCCTACGGGCAGTACTTC. As protein: CASSPYVTSAKTPYGQYF. This chain uses TRBV6-2 or TRBV6-3 with TRBJ2-7; no definite D call. There are 18 residues in the CDR3. Germline-derived CDR1 and CDR2 are MNHEY and SVGEGT.

The chain links TRBV30 to TRBJ2-7; D is unresolved. The length of the CDR3 is 12 residues. V lost 1 base and J 0 bases, leaving 4 bases between the germline ends. Looked up from germline, CDR1 is GTSNPN and CDR2 is SVGIG (reference sequence). Here the CDR3 reads CAWSADSYEQYF. The CDR3 DNA reads as TGTGCCTGGAGTGCGGACTCCTACGAGCAGTACTTC.

The gene calls are TRBV6-5 and TRBJ2-1, with D perhaps being TRBD1 or TRBD2 (5 bases each). Looked up from germline, CDR1 is MNHEY and CDR2 is SVGAGI. The CDR3 extends over 14 amino acids. V was shortened by 5 bases and J by 3 bases, with 11 bases between the two germline ends. The CDR3 protein is CASSPGANYNEQFF. CDR3 in DNA: TGTGCCAGCAGTCCCGGGGCGAACTACAATGAGCAGTTCTTC.

This clonotype was detected only a few times. The genes are TRBV11-2 and TRBJ1-6; 9 nucleotides match TRBD1. The CDR3 runs 17 residues. Germline CDR1 SGHAT, CDR2 FQNNGV. V trimming: 0 bases; J trimming: 8 bases; junction bases outside the gene matches: 8. The CDR3 nucleotides are TGTGCCAGCAGCTTAGATGGGACAGGGTATTGGTATTCACCCCTCCACTTT. It specifies CASSLDGTGYWYSPLHF.

The chain is built from TRBV30 and TRBJ2-1; no clear D. This CDR3 region has 11 residues. The germline V and J ends were trimmed by 5 bases and 7 bases, with 9 bases remaining between them. Germline V lookup: CDR1 GTSNPN, CDR2 SVGIG (reference sequence). The CDR3 region is CAWFDGNEQFF. The DNA for the CDR3 is TGTGCCTGGTTCGACGGGAATGAGCAGTTCTTC. Using reference TRBV30 and TRBJ2-1 for the parts outside the CDR3, the full variable domain is SQTIHQWPATLVQPVGSPLSLECTVEGTSNPNLYWYRQAAGRGLQLLFYSVGIGQISSEVPQNLSASRPQDRQFILSSKKLLLSDSGFYLCAWFDGNEQFFGPGTRLTVL.

This clonotype was seen many times. The rearrangement uses TRBV20-1 and TRBJ2-5, with TRBD1 matching 8 bases. The ends lost 2 bases at V and 1 base at J; junction bases unmatched: 3. Germline V gene lookup returns CDR1 DFQATT and CDR2 SNEGSKA (reference sequence). CDR3 size: 14 residues. The CDR3 reads CSARSDRGQETQYF. The CDR3, as DNA: TGCAGTGCTAGATCCGACAGGGGCCAAGAGACCCAGTACTTC.

This clonotype has a handful of counts. V is TRBV7-9 and J is TRBJ2-5; 8 nucleotides line up with TRBD1. Germline values: CDR1 SEHNR, CDR2 FQNEAQ (reference sequence). The CDR3 has 15 amino acids. J gave up 1 base and V 4 bases, and 5 bases lay outside the gene matches. In nucleotides, the CDR3 is TGTGCCAGCAGCTCCAACACAGGGGGCCAAGAGACCCAGTACTTC. Translating gives CASSSNTGGQETQYF.

Details on this clonotype: This may stem from a read error, because a much larger clone lies one nucleotide away. V gene TRBV7-9 combines with J gene TRBJ1-1; tentative D call: TRBD1 (5 bases). The CDR3 runs 13 residues. Germline CDR1 is SEHNR and CDR2 is FQNEAQ (reference sequence). CDR3 sequence (DNA): TGTGCCAGCAGCTTTTCCGAGGGGATTGAAGCTCTCTTT. Protein: CASSFSEGIEALF.

This clonotype was seen a handful of times. This sequence joins TRBV29-1 and TRBJ2-6, with D possibly TRBD1 on 6 matching bases. Germline CDR1 is SQVTM and CDR2 is ANQGSEA. V was shortened by 7 bases and J by 4 bases, with 17 bases between the two germline ends. This CDR3 comprises 15 residues. The CDR3 reads CSAPIGTTGANVLTF. The DNA of the CDR3 is TGCAGCGCACCCATCGGGACAACGGGGGCCAACGTCCTGACTTTC.

This clonotype was found a few times. This chain joins TRBV13 and TRBJ2-3, with D possibly TRBD2 on 6 matching bases. Trimming took 1 base from V and 0 from J, leaving 17 bases between them. The germline V gene encodes CDR1 PRHDT and CDR2 FYEKMQ (reference sequence). The CDR3 sequence is 18 residues long. Written as DNA, the CDR3 is TGTGCCAGCAGCTTAGTACCGGGGGTCCCCCTTAGCACAGATACGCAGTATTTT. Protein product: CASSLVPGVPLSTDTQYF.

This clonotype was detected only a few times. V and J are TRBV18 and TRBJ2-3; D is perhaps TRBD1 (5 bases). Trimming took off 2 bases at V and 0 bases at J, with 12 bases between the two ends. The CDR3 length is 16 residues. In germline, CDR1 is KGHSH, CDR2 LQKENI. The CDR3 DNA reads as TGTGCCAGCTCACCAGCCCCTACAGGTAGCACAGATACGCAGTATTTT. Encoded protein: CASSPAPTGSTDTQYF.

Many counts were recorded for this clonotype. The chain's CDR3 is CASSLSPGSSEAFF. CDR3 bases: TGTGCCAGCAGCTTAAGCCCAGGGAGTTCTGAAGCTTTCTTT. The chain is built from TRBV7-2 and TRBJ1-1, with a tentative D call TRBD1 (5 bases). CDR3 length: 14 amino acids. The germline V gene encodes CDR1 SGHTA and CDR2 FQGNSA. Trimming removed 2 bases at V and 6 bases at J, with 13 bases between.

There are many counts of this clonotype. This chain connects TRBV20-1 to TRBJ2-7; 7 bases are shared with TRBD1. Trimming removed 3 bases from V and 3 bases from J; junction bases left unmatched: 5. The CDR3 is made up of 13 amino acids. Germline assignment: CDR1 DFQATT and CDR2 SNEGSKA (reference sequence). The CDR3 bases are TGCAGTGCTAGTGAGGGGGCCGGCTACGAGCAGTACTTC. Protein product: CSASEGAGYEQYF.

This clonotype was recorded a few times. The chain combines TRBV28 with TRBJ2-5; D remains ambiguous. Deletions cut 8 bases from V and 1 base from J, with 17 bases between. The CDR3 extends over 15 amino acids. Germline-derived CDR1 and CDR2 are MDHEN and SYDVKM. As DNA, the CDR3 is TGTGCCAGCCGAAGTTTAATGCGCCCCCAAGAGACCCAGTACTTC. It specifies CASRSLMRPQETQYF.

This clonotype turned up a few times. The chain uses TRBV6-6 and TRBJ2-7, with TRBD1 matching over 7 bases. The trim removed 10 bases at V and 0 bases at J, leaving 12 bases unmatched. The CDR3 length is 15 residues. Per the germline V gene, CDR1 is MNHNY and CDR2 is SVGAGI (reference sequence). The CDR3 region is CATTRGTPNSYEQYF. The CDR3 DNA sequence: TGTGCCACTACCAGGGGGACACCAAACTCCTACGAGCAGTACTTC.

The rearrangement uses TRBV9 and TRBJ2-5, with D perhaps matching TRBD2 (6 bases). CDR3 size: 16 residues. The V gene lost 3 bases and the J gene lost 3 bases, with 18 bases spanning the gap. Germline V gene lookup returns CDR1 SGDLS and CDR2 YYNGEE. CDR3 DNA sequence: TGTGCCAGCAGCGCGGGGGTCAGGGCGGTTGAAGAGACCCAGTACTTC. Translation gives CASSAGVRAVEETQYF. Full variable domain (missing parts from reference TRBV9 and TRBJ2-5): DSGVTQTPKHLITATGQRVTLRCSPRSGDLSVYWYQQSLDQGLQFLIQYYNGEERAKGNILERFSAQQFPDLHSELNLSSLELGDSALYFCASSAGVRAVEETQYFGPGTRLLVL.

This clonotype showed up many times. The chain joins TRBV7-9 to TRBJ1-1; D unclear. This CDR3 has 15 amino acids. Germline CDR1 SEHNR, CDR2 FQNEAQ (reference sequence). V lost 1 base and J 6 bases, leaving 15 bases between the germline ends. The CDR3 region has the DNA TGTGCCAGCAGCTTAGTTGTAGGGATCCACCCTGAAGCTTTCTTT. Translation gives CASSLVVGIHPEAFF. Based on the CDR3 plus reference TRBV7-9 and TRBJ1-1, the full variable domain is DTGVSQNPRHKITKRGQNVTFRCDPISEHNRLYWYRQTLGQGPEFLTYFQNEAQLEKSRLLSDRFSAERPKGSFSTLEIQRTEQGDSAMYLCASSLVVGIHPEAFFGQGTRLTVV.